The sequence of this TCR beta chain was determined in a study of human T cells and chemical hapten exposure. Overall study context: Sensitization used 2% DPC on roughly 2 cm by roughly 2 cm upper inner arm skin.

This clonotype is termed medium-sized (0.01 to 0.1%). MiXCR was run by TCRdb on the RACE reads, yielding one entry per CDR3 protein. The sample shows 62,000 or so distinct CDR3 sequences, around 9.9% of them seen only once. The CDR3 has 13 residues. V was trimmed by 2 bases and J by 6 bases, leaving 9 bases between them. Sample time point: pre-sensitization, week 0. The sample's treatment: therapeutic diphenylcyclopropenone sensitization with weekly scalp DPC. This TCR was sampled from a woman in her 50s with alopecia areata. Some clones in this sample may be carry-over from other donors' samples. The sequenced sample was whole blood, obtained in connection with sensitization to the hapten diphenylcyclopropenone (DPC). V usage is TRBV12-3 or TRBV12-4 and J usage is TRBJ2-3; D ambiguous. Written as DNA, the CDR3 is TGTGCCAGCAGTTTAACCGATGGGGATACGCAGTATTTT. Protein sequence: CASSLTDGDTQYF.